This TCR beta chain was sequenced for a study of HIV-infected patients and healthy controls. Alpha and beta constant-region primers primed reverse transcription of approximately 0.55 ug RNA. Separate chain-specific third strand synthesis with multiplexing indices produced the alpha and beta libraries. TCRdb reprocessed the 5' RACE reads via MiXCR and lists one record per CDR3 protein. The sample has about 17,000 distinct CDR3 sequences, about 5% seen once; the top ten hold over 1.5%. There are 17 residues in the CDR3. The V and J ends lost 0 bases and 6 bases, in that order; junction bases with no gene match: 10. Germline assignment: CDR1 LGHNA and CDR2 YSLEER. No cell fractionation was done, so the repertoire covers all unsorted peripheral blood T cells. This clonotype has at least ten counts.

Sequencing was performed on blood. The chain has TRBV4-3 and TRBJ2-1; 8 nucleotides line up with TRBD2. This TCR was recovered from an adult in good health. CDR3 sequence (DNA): TGCGCCAGCAGCCAAGATGGCGGGGGGTACGTTTCCAATGAGCAGTTCTTC. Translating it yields CASSQDGGGYVSNEQFF.